The present TCR beta chain was sequenced within a study of T cell repertoires in cytomegalovirus infection. About the study: Matching HLA type and CMV infection were both indicated by public TCR beta signatures.

Overall study results and limits: CMV-specific TCR beta clonotypes restricted by HLA-C dominated the ex vivo response. Of the TCR beta families, the public ones yielded a cumulative frequency that identified carriers of CMV plus the relevant HLA.

This clonotype was counted a few times. Its antigen remains unknown. This CDR3 spans 13 amino acids. Germline V gives CDR1 SNHLY, CDR2 FYNNEI. Trimming shortened V by 4 bases and J by 9 bases, and 13 bases separated the two germline ends. TCRdb independently ran MiXCR on the reads; one entry per CDR3 protein. The sample holds fewer than 200,000 distinct CDR3 sequences, around 15% seen once. The sequence was collected from a human donor in good health (CMV status not recorded). Some clones in this sample may be carry-over from other donors' samples. Sequenced: PBMCs. The chain couples TRBV2 to TRBJ1-5; D unclear. CDR3 in DNA: TGTGCCAGCAGTGCCGATTTAGTTCTGCCCCAGCATTTT. Protein product: CASSADLVLPQHF.